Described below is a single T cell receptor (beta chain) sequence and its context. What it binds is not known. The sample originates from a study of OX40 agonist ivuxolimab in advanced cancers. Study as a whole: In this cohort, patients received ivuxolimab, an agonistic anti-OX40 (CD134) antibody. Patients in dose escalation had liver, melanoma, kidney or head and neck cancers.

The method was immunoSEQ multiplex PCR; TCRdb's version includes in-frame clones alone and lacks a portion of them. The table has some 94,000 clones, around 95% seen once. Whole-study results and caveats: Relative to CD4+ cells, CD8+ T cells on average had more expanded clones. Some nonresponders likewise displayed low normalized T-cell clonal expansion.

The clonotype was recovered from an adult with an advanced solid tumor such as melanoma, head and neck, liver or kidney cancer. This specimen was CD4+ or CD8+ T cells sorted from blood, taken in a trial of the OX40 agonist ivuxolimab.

CDR3: CASSPEGETQYF. CDR3 bases: TGTGCCAGCAGCCCGGAGGGCGAGACCCAGTACTTC. The rearrangement uses TRBV6-5 and TRBJ2-5; maybe TRBD2 (6 bases). Germline CDR1 is MNHEY and CDR2 is SVGAGI. Deletions cut 6 bases from V and 5 bases from J, with 10 bases between. The CDR3 spans 12 residues.